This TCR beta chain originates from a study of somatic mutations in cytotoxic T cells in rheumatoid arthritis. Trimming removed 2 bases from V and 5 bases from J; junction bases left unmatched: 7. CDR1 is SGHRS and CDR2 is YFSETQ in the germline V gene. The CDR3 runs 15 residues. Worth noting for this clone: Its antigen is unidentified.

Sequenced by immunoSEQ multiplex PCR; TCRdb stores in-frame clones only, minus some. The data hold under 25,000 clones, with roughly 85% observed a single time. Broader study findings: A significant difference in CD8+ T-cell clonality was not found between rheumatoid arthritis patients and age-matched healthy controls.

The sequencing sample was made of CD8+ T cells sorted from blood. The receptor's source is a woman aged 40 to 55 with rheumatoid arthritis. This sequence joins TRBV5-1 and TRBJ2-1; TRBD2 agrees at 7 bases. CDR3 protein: CASSFAAGIHNEQFF. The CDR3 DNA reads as TGCGCCAGCAGCTTCGCAGCGGGGATCCACAATGAGCAGTTCTTC. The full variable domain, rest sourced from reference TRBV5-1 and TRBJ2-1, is KAGVTQTPRYLIKTRGQQVTLSCSPISGHRSVSWYQQTPGQGLQFLFEYFSETQRNKGNFPGRFSGRQFSNSRSEMNVSTLELGDSALYLCASSFAAGIHNEQFFGPGTRLTVL.